This TCR beta chain was identified during a study of vaccination and CD4 T cells after COVID-19. The treatment here: roughly nine-day PBMC culture with coronavirus spike peptide pools or control peptides (ViraFEST assay). The V end was cut by 3 bases, the J end by 3 bases, with 2 bases between. Germline assignment: CDR1 MGHDK and CDR2 SYGVNS. The CDR3 length is 12 residues. Remarks on this clonotype: No antigen is known for it.

Sequenced with the Oncomine TCR Beta short-read assay was DNA taken from cultured CD4+ T cells. From the PCR reads, TCRdb called clonotypes with MiXCR, one entry per CDR3 protein. The repertoire consists of 9,500 to 15,000 distinct CDR3 sequences, with 50% occurring once and the leading ten covering about a fifth. The clonotype comes from a human donor who had recovered from COVID-19. The chain employs TRBV25-1 and TRBJ2-2, with D uncertain. Sequencing was performed on CD4+ T cells from blood, cultured in vitro. For the CDR3, the DNA is TGTGCCAGCAGTGATTACACCGGGGAGCTGTTTTTT. Amino acids: CASSDYTGELFF.